These 20 T cell receptor beta chains originate from one sample sequenced in a study of T cell repertoires in cytomegalovirus infection. TCRdb independently ran MiXCR on the reads; one entry per CDR3 protein. Among roughly 600,000 distinct CDR3 sequences listed, about 24% were seen once. The sequenced sample consisted of CD8+ T cells from PBMCs. These receptors came from a human donor in good health (CMV status not recorded). Some clones in this sample may be carry-over from other donors' samples.

This clonotype was counted only a few times. CDR3 sequence reads: CSVEDWAGLSTDTQYF. The CDR3 nucleotides read TGCAGCGTTGAAGATTGGGCAGGCCTTAGCACAGATACGCAGTATTTT. The chain has TRBV29-1 and TRBJ2-3; D unclear. The CDR3 extends over 16 amino acids. Germline CDR1 and CDR2: SQVTM and ANQGSEA. The germline V and J ends were trimmed by 0 bases and 0 bases, with 13 bases remaining between them.

The CDR3 sequence is CASSAGTSAYNEQFF. For the CDR3, the DNA is TGTGCCAGCAGCGCCGGGACTAGCGCCTACAATGAGCAGTTCTTC. The chain is built from TRBV7-9 and TRBJ2-1; TRBD2 matches 10 bases. Germline V gene lookup returns CDR1 SEHNR and CDR2 FQNEAQ (reference sequence). The V and J ends lost 5 bases and 2 bases, in that order; junction bases with no gene match: 3. CDR3 length: 15 amino acids.

The gene calls are TRBV28 and TRBJ1-2; tentatively, D is TRBD1 (6 bases). V gave up 11 bases and J gave up 4 bases, with 14 bases separating them. The CDR3 totals 12 residues. CDR1 is MDHEN and CDR2 is SYDVKM in the germline V gene. The CDR3 DNA reads TGTGCCGGGTGGACAGAAAGCTATGGCTACACCTTC. As protein: CAGWTESYGYTF.

The rearrangement uses TRBV7-9 and TRBJ2-2; TRBD1 aligns across 9 bases. Germline trimming cut 3 bases from V and 2 bases from J; bases unmatched to any gene: 7. The CDR3 loop spans 17 amino acids. The germline gives CDR1 SEHNR, CDR2 FQNEAQ (reference sequence). The CDR3 coding sequence is TGTGCCAGCAGCTTCGGACCGGGACAGGGAAACACCGGGGAGCTGTTTTTT. It yields the protein CASSFGPGQGNTGELFF.

Comments on this clonotype: A much larger clone is a single base away; this may be a read error. The chain uses TRBV7-2 and TRBJ1-2; no clear D. Germline CDR1 reads SGHTA; CDR2 reads FQGNSA. This CDR3 has 10 residues. CDR3 sequence (DNA): TGTGTCAGCAGCTTCTATGGCTACACCTTC. It codes for CVSSFYGYTF.

This clonotype occurred a few times. The chain joins TRBV29-1 to TRBJ2-1, with 7 bases aligning to TRBD1. J gave up 10 bases and V 6 bases, and 0 bases lay outside the gene matches. This CDR3 comprises 9 residues. Per germline, CDR1 SQVTM and CDR2 ANQGSEA. The CDR3 nucleotides are TGCAGCGTGGGACAGGAGCAGTTCTTC. As protein: CSVGQEQFF.

The V and J genes are TRBV25-1 and TRBJ2-1, with TRBD1 matching 9 bases. This CDR3 contains 15 residues. The germline V gene has CDR1 MGHDK and CDR2 SYGVNS. J lost 7 bases, V lost 4 bases, and 8 bases had no gene match. Here the CDR3 reads CASSVDRGVPNEQFF. The CDR3 coding sequence is TGTGCCAGCAGTGTCGACAGGGGGGTACCGAATGAGCAGTTCTTC.

This clonotype was recorded at least ten times. V is TRBV7-2 and J is TRBJ2-6; D gene uncertain. Germline V CDR1 and CDR2: SGHTA, FQGNSA. This CDR3 is 16 amino acids long. The V gene lost 6 bases and the J gene lost 0 bases, with 12 bases spanning the gap. Here the CDR3 reads CASRFSAVSGANVLTF. CDR3 sequence (DNA): TGTGCCAGCAGGTTCTCAGCTGTCTCTGGGGCCAACGTCCTGACTTTC.

Notes on this clonotype: A single base separates this from a much larger clone, so it may be a read error. This sequence joins TRBV2 and TRBJ2-1, with 8 bases that match TRBD2. The CDR3 loop spans 17 amino acids. The V gene's germline CDR1 is SNHLY and CDR2 FYNNEI. The CDR3 DNA sequence: TGTACCAGCAGTGAAAGGGGCACTGCAGGACTAGCCACTGAGCAGTTCTTC. It codes for CTSSERGTAGLATEQFF. The full variable domain, in which reference TRBV2 and TRBJ2-1 provide the parts outside the CDR3, is EPEVTQTPSHQVTQMGQEVILRCVPISNHLYFYWYRQILGQKVEFLVSFYNNEISEKSEIFDDQFSVERPDGSNFTLKIRSTKLEDSAMYFCTSSERGTAGLATEQFFGPGTRLTVL.

The rearrangement joins TRBV2 to TRBJ2-2; perhaps TRBD1 as D (5 bases). Trimming removed 5 bases at V and 2 bases at J, with 12 bases between. CDR1 and CDR2 (germline): SNHLY, FYNNEI. The CDR3 spans 15 residues. The CDR3 region has the DNA TGTGCCAGCAGTAAAGAGACAGATAACACCGGGGAGCTGTTTTTT. Protein product: CASSKETDNTGELFF.

Many counts were recorded for this clonotype. V gene TRBV7-2 combines with J gene TRBJ1-1; TRBD1 is a possible D gene (5 bases). CDR3 length: 13 amino acids. Trimming removed 8 bases at V and 3 bases at J, with 13 bases between. In germline, CDR1 is SGHTA, CDR2 FQGNSA. In DNA, the CDR3 is TGTGCCAGCCGCCTCCTAGGGGACACTGAAGCTTTCTTT. It yields the protein CASRLLGDTEAFF.

Ten or more counts support this clonotype. The chain recombines TRBV2 with TRBJ1-1, with D possibly being TRBD1 (5 bases). Trimming left V 8 bases short and J 4 bases short, with 17 bases between. The germline V gene encodes CDR1 SNHLY and CDR2 FYNNEI. The CDR3 totals 14 residues. CDR3 protein: CASHDWQGTTEAFF. The CDR3 DNA is TGTGCCAGCCATGATTGGCAGGGTACCACTGAAGCTTTCTTT.

This clonotype was counted only a few times. V gene TRBV13 combines with J gene TRBJ2-1, with TRBD2 matching 8 bases. Trimming at V came to 0 bases and at J to 4 bases, leaving 2 bases not matched to a gene. The CDR3 sequence is 15 residues long. Germline CDR1 reads PRHDT; CDR2 reads FYEKMQ (reference sequence). The DNA of the CDR3 is TGTGCCAGCAGCTTAGGGACTAGCGAGTACAATGAGCAGTTCTTC. Protein product: CASSLGTSEYNEQFF.

This clonotype was observed a few times. The chain has TRBV5-1 and TRBJ2-7; TRBD1 is a possible D gene (6 bases). Trimming removed 3 bases at V and 2 bases at J, with 9 bases between. The CDR3 totals 13 residues. Germline assignment: CDR1 SGHRS and CDR2 YFSETQ. The CDR3 coding sequence is TGCGCCAGCAGCTGGACAGCAACCTACGAGCAGTACTTC. Its translation: CASSWTATYEQYF. The variable domain in full, with the rest retrieved from reference TRBV5-1 and TRBJ2-7, is KAGVTQTPRYLIKTRGQQVTLSCSPISGHRSVSWYQQTPGQGLQFLFEYFSETQRNKGNFPGRFSGRQFSNSRSEMNVSTLELGDSALYLCASSWTATYEQYFGPGTRLTVT.

V is TRBV29-1 and J is TRBJ2-5; D gene uncertain. Germline V gives CDR1 SQVTM, CDR2 ANQGSEA. This CDR3 comprises 13 residues. The ends were cut back, 3 bases at V and 2 bases at J, with 10 bases in the middle. Written as DNA, the CDR3 is TGCAGCGTTGACTTCCGCTTTCAAGAGACCCAGTACTTC. Its translation is CSVDFRFQETQYF. Supplemented by reference TRBV29-1 and TRBJ2-5, the full variable domain reads SAVISQKPSRDICQRGTSLTIQCQVDSQVTMMFWYRQQPGQSLTLIATANQGSEATYESGFVIDKFPISRPNLTFSTLTVSNMSPEDSSIYLCSVDFRFQETQYFGPGTRLLVL.

This clonotype was found a few times. This chain uses TRBV19 with TRBJ2-3; 9 bases match TRBD2. Germline CDR1 reads LNHDA; CDR2 reads SQIVND (reference sequence). The J segment lost 4 bases and the V segment lost 6 bases, leaving 8 bases of the junction unmatched. The CDR3 is 15 amino acids. CDR3 sequence reads: CASSPAGGQADTQYF. As DNA, the CDR3 is TGTGCCAGTAGCCCGGCGGGGGGGCAGGCAGATACGCAGTATTTT. The whole variable domain, remainder taken from reference TRBV19 and TRBJ2-3, is DGGITQSPKYLFRKEGQNVTLSCEQNLNHDAMYWYRQDPGQGLRLIYYSQIVNDFQKGDIAEGYSVSREKKESFPLTVTSAQKNPTAFYLCASSPAGGQADTQYFGPGTRLTVL.

V is TRBV29-1 and J is TRBJ1-2, with a possible D match to TRBD1 (5 bases). Trimming removed 7 bases at V and 5 bases at J, with 23 bases between. This CDR3 spans 15 amino acids. In germline, CDR1 is SQVTM, CDR2 ANQGSEA. CDR3 nucleotide sequence: TGCAGCGCAGCCCGCTGGGGCGCCAAGGGGTATGGCTACACCTTC. Its translation: CSAARWGAKGYGYTF.

This rearrangement joins TRBV20-1 to TRBJ2-2; D may be TRBD2 (6 bases). From germline, CDR1 is DFQATT and CDR2 SNEGSKA (reference sequence). V lost 0 bases and J 7 bases, leaving 15 bases between the germline ends. The CDR3 consists of 15 residues. The CDR3 reads CSAREWGVSSGELFF. In DNA, the CDR3 is TGCAGTGCTAGAGAGTGGGGGGTGAGCAGCGGGGAGCTGTTTTTT.

The V call is TRBV10-2, the J call TRBJ2-3; tentatively, D is TRBD1 (5 bases). The CDR3 sequence is 14 residues long. Germline V gene lookup returns CDR1 WSHSY and CDR2 SAAADI. Trimming removed 9 bases from V and 1 base from J, with 14 bases in between. CDR3 in DNA: TGCGCCAGTTCAGGGCCAGGTCGCACAGATACGCAGTATTTT. It is translated as CASSGPGRTDTQYF.

CDR3 bases: TGTGCCAGCAGCTTAGCGAACAGGGAAACTGAAGCTTTCTTT. It is translated as CASSLANRETEAFF. The chain links TRBV7-9 to TRBJ1-1, with D maybe TRBD1 (6 bases). The CDR3 is 14 amino acids. V lost 0 bases and J lost 5, with 10 bases in between. The V gene's germline CDR1 is SEHNR and CDR2 FQNEAQ (reference sequence).